The following is a T cell receptor (beta chain) sequence with its context. The table lists this clonotype with a few counts. The specificity of this receptor is unknown. No base quality information exists; no much larger clone differs at one position. The sample is drawn from a study of T cells in Graves' hyperthyroidism and ophthalmopathy (dated by TCRdb to between 2018 and 2020). Study-wide context: Peripheral blood samples were taken at the time of initial diagnosis, prior to any treatment. The paper describes TCR Vbeta CDR3 sequencing of 135 peripheral blood samples, made up of 43 ophthalmopathy patients, 70 to 75 hyperthyroidism patients and some 17 progressor patients. Thyroid tissue and blood T-cell repertoires from roughly 6 Graves' hyperthyroidism patients were also compared in the study. An independent validation cohort of under 20 hyperthyroidism patients and 17 patients who later progressed to ophthalmopathy tested prospective prediction of ophthalmopathy. TCR V-J signatures able to tell the groups apart were searched for in a discovery cohort of 95 to 100 patients, of whom 40 to 45 had Graves' ophthalmopathy and roughly 57 had stable Graves' hyperthyroidism. After sampling, hyperthyroidism patients received methimazole starting at 30 mg daily, and ophthalmopathy patients received high-dose intravenous methylprednisolone. The 100 discovery patients were divided at random into training and test sets in a 7:3 ratio.

TCR beta CDR3 regions were amplified from RNA transcripts. For the first round of RT-PCR on the TCR CDR3, the HTBI primer set was used together with the Qiagen OneStep RT-PCR kit. Libraries were constructed in a second round of multiplex PCR, after which size selection and purification were carried out. Paired-end sequencing of the libraries was performed with 100 bp reads on an Illumina HiSeq2000. As for the authors' bioinformatics: SOAPnuke was used to process the raw data, with reads discarded if the reads contained adapters or uncalled bases, had a mean Phred below 15, or lacked an exact constant-primer or identifier match. COPE v1.2.5 was used to merge high-quality paired reads, and clonotypes were defined as unique nucleotide sequences. MiTCR v1.1 was used to align clonotypes to the IMGT TRBV, TRBD and TRBJ reference segments. Only V-J combinations with frequency above 0.0001, covering 99% to 99.2% of repertoires, were analysed. The TCS score was defined as the ratio of F50 (clonal expansion) to E x V (chaos), calculated using BLOSUM62-based TCRdist between CDR3 peptides within each V-J. Welch's t-statistics and random forest reduced roughly 540 V-J features to around 14, which were used in a naive Bayes classifier (R e1071). The similarity between thyroid and blood repertoires was quantified using the Morisita-Horn index. TCRdb itself trimmed the public reads at Q25 with fastp, ran MiXCR and retained productive beta chains. Every CDR3 protein is listed once, alongside the most common genes and DNA of its rows. For this entry, the V and J calls and clone size follow TCRdb and not the study's own pipeline. Counted in this sample were nearly 750,000 distinct CDR3 sequences; roughly 32% of them appeared once. The top ten constitute roughly 30% of the sample.

General study outcomes and caveats: A 13 V-J signature model separated ophthalmopathy from stable hyperthyroidism, with approximately 86% sensitivity and about 81% specificity in cross-validation and 80%/75% in testing. No statistical method was used to set the sample size in advance, and investigators knew the group allocation. Most expanded thyroid clonotypes (frequency above 0.001) were also found in blood, which suggests that blood repertoires may mirror thyroid immune responses. During validation, the model predicted progression to ophthalmopathy a median of roughly 7.1 months ahead of onset, with more than 60% sensitivity and around 73% specificity.

Relative to germline, V is 2 bases shorter and J is 3 bases shorter, with 17 bases between their ends. As encoded in the germline V gene, CDR1 is SGHTA while CDR2 is FQGNSA. Including cysteine and phenylalanine, the CDR3 has 16 amino acids. Only the CDR3 region is kept as DNA, spanning 48 bases read in frame from base 1. Stable Graves' hyperthyroidism was defined as no progression to ophthalmopathy during 18 months of follow-up. Hyperthyroidism patients were newly diagnosed, had a disease duration of under 2 months, and were aged 18 to 65 years. Patients with uncontrolled infections, other autoimmune diseases, pregnancy or lactation were excluded. Clinical symptoms, serum thyroxine and TRAb, thyroid ultrasound, and orbital computed tomography formed the basis for the diagnoses. PBMCs were isolated from roughly 10 ml of fresh peripheral blood by Ficoll-Paque density gradient centrifugation. Total RNA was extracted using Trizol reagent, and RNA quality was assessed on an Agilent 2100 Bioanalyzer.

The chain links TRBV7-2 with TRBJ2-7; TRBD2 is a weak D gene call, 5 bases matching. This TCR was recovered from a woman aged 35 to 49 with Graves' hyperthyroidism. What was sequenced was blood. The DNA sequence is TGTGCCAGCAGCTTAATCAGTCCGGGGTCCCACTACGAGCAGTACTTC. This is translated as CASSLISPGSHYEQYF.